This TCR beta chain comes out of a study of cytomegalovirus exposure and HLA in healthy donors. General observations from the study: Within an earlier analysis, most TCR beta V segments proved productive either about 87% or about 30% of the time. Researchers counted 180 or so TCR beta chains as cytomegalovirus-associated.

The PCR ran on 60 Vbeta and 13 Jbeta primers. Study processing details: A later analysis tallied about 80 million unique TCR beta chains, about 12 million of them shared. This table comes from immunoSEQ multiplex PCR, and its TCRdb copy is limited to in-frame clones, with some not included. V and J calls plus clone size are reproduced from that table; the DNA served to infer D and trimming. The table lists some 130,000 clones, about three quarters of them singletons. This clone was counted between two and nine times. Its target is unknown. The TCR was taken from a male donor in good health and CMV-seropositive. The source material was PBMCs.

The CDR3 DNA reads as TGCGCCAGCAGCTTGGGTCCGGGACAGGAGAACACTGAAGCTTTCTTT. Encoded protein: CASSLGPGQENTEAFF. The chain recombines TRBV5-1 with TRBJ1-1; 8 nucleotides match TRBD1. Germline lookup yields CDR1 SGHRS and CDR2 YFSETQ. Trimming took 0 bases from V and 1 from J; bases not matched to a gene: 5. The CDR3 has 16 amino acids.